The 24 T cell receptor beta chains in this list originate from one sample, sequenced in a study of cytomegalovirus exposure and HLA in healthy donors. A multiplex PCR was run with 60 Vbeta primers and 13 Jbeta primers. The data were produced by immunoSEQ multiplex PCR, yet TCRdb's version contains in-frame clones alone and is incomplete. The table lists about 85,000 clones, roughly 80% of them singletons. Sequencing used PBMCs. The source is a man in his fifties in good health and CMV-seropositive.

V gene TRBV28 combines with J gene TRBJ1-3, with unresolved D. The CDR3 is 13 residues long. The germline CDR1 and CDR2 sequences are MDHEN and SYDVKM. V was cut by 8 bases and J by 2 bases, with 10 bases left in between. The DNA of the CDR3 is TGTGCCAGCGTCCGGGAGCCTGGAAACACCATATATTTT. It encodes CASVREPGNTIYF.

The genes are TRBV5-4 and TRBJ2-5; TRBD1 is a possible D gene (5 bases). The germline V and J ends were trimmed by 3 bases and 5 bases, with 20 bases remaining between them. Germline V gene lookup returns CDR1 SGHNT and CDR2 YYREEE (reference sequence). This CDR3 comprises 16 residues. Here the CDR3 DNA reads TGTGCCAGCAGCTCTCGACGTTCCAGGGTGGGGGAGACCCAGTACTTC. Encoded protein: CASSSRRSRVGETQYF. The whole variable domain, remainder taken from reference TRBV5-4 and TRBJ2-5, is ETGVTQSPTHLIKTRGQQVTLRCSSQSGHNTVSWYQQALGQGPQFIFQYYREEENGRGNFPPRFSGLQFPNYSSELNVNALELDDSALYLCASSSRRSRVGETQYFGPGTRLLVL.

V is TRBV2 and J is TRBJ1-2; possibly TRBD1 for D (5 bases). CDR1 is SNHLY and CDR2 is FYNNEI in the germline V gene. With 3 bases removed from V and 5 bases from J, the gap between germline ends came to 7 bases. The CDR3 consists of 12 residues. For the CDR3, the DNA is TGTGCCAGCAGTGAGGAGGGGTATGGCTACACCTTC. Amino acid sequence: CASSEEGYGYTF.

Worth noting for this clone: Other nucleotide sequences from this sample produce the same CDR3. V is TRBV9 and J is TRBJ1-2, with TRBD1 matching 11 bases. Trimming removed 9 bases from V and 4 bases from J; junction bases left unmatched: 8. Germline loops: CDR1 SGDLS, CDR2 YYNGEE. The CDR3 is 14 residues long. The CDR3, as DNA: TGTGCCACCTCCCCGGGACAGGGGGGCTATGGCTACACCTTC. Translation: CATSPGQGGYGYTF.

The rearrangement joins TRBV15 to TRBJ1-4; D call uncertain. Trimming cost V 5 bases and J 6 bases, with 7 bases left between them. Germline assignment: CDR1 LNHNV and CDR2 YYDKDF (reference sequence). The CDR3 runs 12 residues. The CDR3: CATSGGHEKLFF. The CDR3 region has the DNA TGTGCCACCAGCGGCGGGCATGAAAAACTGTTTTTT. The entire variable domain, with the rest obtained from reference TRBV15 and TRBJ1-4, is as follows: DAMVIQNPRYQVTQFGKPVTLSCSQTLNHNVMYWYQQKSSQAPKLLFHYYDKDFNNEADTPDNFQSRRPNTSFCFLDIRSPGLGDTAMYLCATSGGHEKLFFGSGTQLSVL.

V usage is TRBV6-4 and J usage is TRBJ2-2, with 11 bases matching TRBD2. CDR3 length equals 16 residues. Germline trimming cut 3 bases from V and 4 bases from J; bases unmatched to any gene: 4. Looked up from germline, CDR1 is MRHNA and CDR2 is SNTAGT. CDR3 amino acids: CASSETSGSATGELFF. The CDR3 region has the DNA TGTGCCAGCAGTGAAACTAGCGGGAGCGCCACCGGGGAGCTGTTTTTT.

The CDR3: CASSQSGTSGSGNEQFF. Written as DNA, the CDR3 is TGTGCCAGCAGCCAGTCCGGGACTAGCGGGAGTGGGAATGAGCAGTTCTTC. The V gene is TRBV4-2, the J gene TRBJ2-1; 14 bases line up with TRBD2. Trimming cost V 3 bases and J 7 bases; bases outside gene matches: 8. Germline V gives CDR1 LGHNA, CDR2 YNFKEQ. This CDR3 contains 17 residues.

The CDR3 loop reads CASRRRADYGYTF. CDR3 nucleotide sequence: TGTGCCAGCAGGCGGCGGGCGGACTATGGCTACACCTTC. This rearrangement joins TRBV7-8 to TRBJ1-2; D not certain. This CDR3 is built from 13 residues. Trimming removed 6 bases from V and 3 bases from J, with 11 bases in between. Per germline, CDR1 SGHVS and CDR2 FQNEAQ.

The chain is built from TRBV19 and TRBJ2-7, with D possibly being TRBD1 (6 bases). The V and J ends lost 7 bases and 3 bases respectively, with 16 bases between them. Germline V gene sequence: CDR1 LNHDA, CDR2 SQIVND (reference sequence). The CDR3 spans 14 residues. CDR3 in DNA: TGTGCCAGTACCCAGGGTTTAGGGGGCTACGAGCAGTACTTC. As protein: CASTQGLGGYEQYF.

This chain uses TRBV6-5 with TRBJ1-2; D is undetermined. This CDR3 has 16 residues. From germline, CDR1 is MNHEY and CDR2 SVGAGI. Trimming removed 0 bases at V and 3 bases at J, with 14 bases between. The CDR3 sequence: CASSYSVGVAHYGYTF. The DNA for the CDR3 is TGTGCCAGCAGTTACTCGGTTGGAGTCGCCCACTATGGCTACACCTTC.

This sequence joins TRBV5-6 and TRBJ1-4; TRBD1 agrees at 10 bases. The CDR3 runs to 15 residues. From germline, CDR1 is SGHDT and CDR2 YYEEEE. V dropped 4 bases and J dropped 7; count of bases not matched to a gene: 7. The CDR3 DNA reads as TGTGCCAGCAGCAAACGGACAGGGGGGAGTGAAAAACTGTTTTTT. Translating gives CASSKRTGGSEKLFF. Looking up the rest from reference TRBV5-6 and TRBJ1-4 gives the full variable domain: DAGVTQSPTHLIKTRGQQVTLRCSPKSGHDTVSWYQQALGQGPQFIFQYYEEEERQRGNFPDRFSGHQFPNYSSELNVNALLLGDSALYLCASSKRTGGSEKLFFGSGTQLSVL.

The rearrangement links TRBV4-1 to TRBJ2-7; 14 bases are a match to TRBD2. The CDR3 is 13 residues long. The J segment lost 6 bases and the V segment lost 5 bases, leaving 0 bases of the junction unmatched. Per the germline V gene, CDR1 is MGHRA and CDR2 is YSYEKL. The CDR3 sequence is CASSGLAGGEQYF. The CDR3 DNA reads TGCGCCAGCAGCGGACTAGCGGGAGGCGAGCAGTACTTC.

The chain uses TRBV10-2 and TRBJ1-5; the match to TRBD1 covers 8 bases. CDR3 length equals 14 residues. Germline V gene lookup returns CDR1 WSHSY and CDR2 SAAADI. V trimming: 7 bases; J trimming: 6 bases; junction bases outside the gene matches: 8. In DNA, the CDR3 is TGCGCCAGCAAACCGGGACAGGAGCTTCAGCCCCAGCATTTT. It encodes CASKPGQELQPQHF.

The V gene is TRBV6-6, the J gene TRBJ2-1; D is undetermined. Trimming removed 2 bases from V and 2 bases from J, with 13 bases in between. The CDR3 consists of 16 residues. CDR1 is MNHNY and CDR2 is SVGAGI in the germline V gene (reference sequence). The CDR3 reads CASSYRAASAYNEQFF. In nucleotides, the CDR3 is TGTGCCAGCAGTTACCGCGCGGCCTCGGCCTACAATGAGCAGTTCTTC.

In regard to this clone: An end of the junction does not agree with germline; a read error may underlie this. V gene TRBV15 combines with J gene TRBJ2-6, with a possible D match to TRBD1 (5 bases). The CDR3 spans 20 residues. Germline values: CDR1 LNHNV, CDR2 YYDKDF (reference sequence). CDR3 DNA sequence: TGTGCCACCAGCAGAGAGCGTCTAGGCAGGGCCCTAACTGGGGCCAACGGCCTGACTTTC. It encodes CATSRERLGRALTGANGLTF.

This clone was seen only a few times. This same CDR3 is encoded by further DNA sequences in the sample. The chain uses TRBV27 and TRBJ2-7, with D perhaps TRBD1 (5 bases). Trimming shortened V by 6 bases and J by 2 bases, and 17 bases separated the two germline ends. Germline CDR1 reads MNHEY; CDR2 reads SMNVEV (reference sequence). The CDR3 contains 15 residues. CDR3 sequence (DNA): TGTGCCAGCAGCTTTTTTGGGCAGGGTGCCTACGAGCAGTACTTC. It encodes CASSFFGQGAYEQYF.

The chain uses TRBV21-1 and TRBJ1-5. TRBV21-1 is a known pseudogene. The CDR3 extends over 18 amino acids. Here the CDR3 reads CARACRGGKAEVDQPQHF. CDR3 in DNA: TGTGCCAGGGCTTGTAGGGGAGGGAAAGCGGAGGTCGATCAGCCCCAGCATTTT.

This chain connects TRBV4-3 to TRBJ2-5; TRBD2 might be the D (6 bases). This CDR3 region has 14 residues. The V gene lost 5 bases and the J gene lost 2 bases, with 12 bases spanning the gap. Germline CDR1 and CDR2: LGHNA and YSLEER. In DNA form, the CDR3 reads TGCGCCAGCAGCGGCGCGGGACTTCAAGAGACCCAGTACTTC. Amino acid sequence: CASSGAGLQETQYF.

The V call is TRBV25-1, the J call TRBJ1-4; D gene uncertain. The CDR3 totals 15 residues. From germline, CDR1 is MGHDK and CDR2 SYGVNS. Trimming removed 3 bases at V and 7 bases at J, with 15 bases between. Here the CDR3 DNA reads TGTGCCAGCAGTGATTACACCTCCCGGGGTGAAAAACTGTTTTTT. Translation gives CASSDYTSRGEKLFF.

This clone was counted once. The V gene is TRBV7-2, the J gene TRBJ1-6; 9 nucleotides match TRBD1. CDR1 and CDR2 from the germline V gene are SGHTA and FQGNSA. The CDR3 consists of 15 residues. Losses at the gene ends were 4 bases for V and 9 bases for J; bases not matched to a gene: 7. The CDR3 protein is CASSYAGTGLSPLHF. CDR3 bases: TGTGCCAGCAGCTACGCCGGGACAGGGCTTTCACCCCTCCACTTT.

The chain combines TRBV4-1 with TRBJ2-7; TRBD1 matches 11 bases. The CDR3 loop spans 16 amino acids. With 2 bases clipped from V and 6 bases from J, the junction kept 9 bases outside the gene matches. In germline, CDR1 is MGHRA, CDR2 YSYEKL. The CDR3 here is CASSQIPGQGGGEQYF. The CDR3 DNA follows: TGCGCCAGCAGCCAAATACCGGGACAGGGGGGAGGCGAGCAGTACTTC.

This clone was found once. Written as DNA, the CDR3 is TGTGCCAGTAGTATAAAACTAGCGGGTATTTACGAGCAGTACTTC. Translation: CASSIKLAGIYEQYF. This sequence joins TRBV19 and TRBJ2-7; TRBD2 agrees at 9 bases. In germline, CDR1 is LNHDA, CDR2 SQIVND (reference sequence). The CDR3 totals 15 residues. Germline trimming cut 2 bases from V and 4 bases from J; bases unmatched to any gene: 6.

The chain links TRBV2 to TRBJ2-2; 8 bases fit TRBD1. The J segment lost 4 bases and the V segment lost 4 bases, leaving 5 bases of the junction unmatched. The CDR3 covers 15 residues. The germline gives CDR1 SNHLY, CDR2 FYNNEI. This chain's CDR3 is CASSGQGSGTGELFF. As DNA, the CDR3 is TGTGCCAGCAGTGGACAGGGGAGCGGCACCGGGGAGCTGTTTTTT. The entire variable domain, with the rest obtained from reference TRBV2 and TRBJ2-2, is as follows: EPEVTQTPSHQVTQMGQEVILRCVPISNHLYFYWYRQILGQKVEFLVSFYNNEISEKSEIFDDQFSVERPDGSNFTLKIRSTKLEDSAMYFCASSGQGSGTGELFFGEGSRLTVL.

This chain uses TRBV4-3 with TRBJ2-1; 8 bases agree with TRBD2. V dropped 1 base and J dropped 7; count of bases not matched to a gene: 12. CDR1 is LGHNA, CDR2 YSLEER, per germline. This CDR3 has 17 amino acids. The CDR3 DNA follows: TGCGCCAGCAGCCAAGGCGTCACGAGCGGGAGTGTAAATGAGCAGTTCTTC. It is translated as CASSQGVTSGSVNEQFF.